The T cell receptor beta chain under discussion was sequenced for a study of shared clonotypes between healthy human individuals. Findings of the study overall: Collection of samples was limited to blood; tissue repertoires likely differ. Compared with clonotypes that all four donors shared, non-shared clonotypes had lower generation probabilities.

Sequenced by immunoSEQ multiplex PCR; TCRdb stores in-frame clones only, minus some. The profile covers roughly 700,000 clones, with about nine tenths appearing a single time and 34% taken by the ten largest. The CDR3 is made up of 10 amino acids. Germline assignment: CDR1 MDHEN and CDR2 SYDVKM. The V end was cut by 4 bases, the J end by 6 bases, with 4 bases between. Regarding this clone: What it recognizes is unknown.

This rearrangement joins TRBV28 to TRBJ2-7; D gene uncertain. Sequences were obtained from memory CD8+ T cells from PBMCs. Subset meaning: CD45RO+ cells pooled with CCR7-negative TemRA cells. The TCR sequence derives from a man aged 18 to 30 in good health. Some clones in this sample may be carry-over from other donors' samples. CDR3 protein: CASSWSEQYF. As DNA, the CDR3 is TGTGCCAGCAGTTGGAGCGAGCAGTACTTC. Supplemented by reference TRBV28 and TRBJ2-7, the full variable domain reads DVKVTQSSRYLVKRTGEKVFLECVQDMDHENMFWYRQDPGLGLRLIYFSYDVKMKEKGDIPEGYSVSREKKERFSLILESASTNQTSMYLCASSWSEQYFGPGTRLTVT.